This T cell receptor beta chain was identified during a study of technical replicates of blood from several donors. CDR1 and CDR2 (germline): SNHLY, FYNNEI. The CDR3 has 14 amino acids. V was cut by 6 bases and J by 2 bases, with 11 bases left in between. Clones were read by immunoSEQ multiplex PCR, and TCRdb kept only the in-frame ones, dropping some. Of approximately 60,000 clones in the sample, about 86% were seen once. This chain links TRBV2 with TRBJ1-5; D not resolved. Sequencing was performed on PBMCs. This sequence was found in a human donor in good health. Some clones in this sample may be carry-over from other donors' samples. CDR3 in DNA: TGTGCCAGCAGGGAGGTTTTAGGCAATCAGCCCCAGCATTTT. Translating it yields CASREVLGNQPQHF.